This TCR beta chain was recovered during a study of post-analysis software for immune sequencing data. Whole-study context: Disease trajectories encompassed relapsing-remitting, secondary progressive and progressive-relapsing multiple sclerosis. Study-level findings and limits: Samples from one preparation batch, clustered by F measure, grouped strongly together. Patients showed TRBV5-6, TRBV5-1 and TRBV20-1 among a few TRBV segments more frequent than in controls. Diversity measured as normalized Chao1 was significantly lower in multiple sclerosis patients than in controls.

In its sample, this clonotype was seen a few times. Its antigen is as yet unknown. Unique molecular identifiers had been added to the TCR beta cDNA libraries. Via MiXCR, TCRdb re-called the PCR reads, giving one row per CDR3 protein. The sample lists fewer than 850,000 distinct CDR3 sequences; 25% to 30% were seen once. This CDR3 has 15 residues. The V end lost 9 bases, the J end lost 0 bases, and 12 bases lay between the germline ends. In germline, CDR1 is LNHDA, CDR2 SQIVND (reference sequence). The clonotype originates from a girl aged 10 to 17 with multiple sclerosis. Material: blood. The chain recombines TRBV19 with TRBJ2-6; perhaps TRBD2 as D (6 bases). CDR3 amino acids: CASGSGASGANVLTF. DNA for the CDR3: TGTGCCAGCGGGAGCGGAGCCTCTGGGGCCAACGTCCTGACTTTC.